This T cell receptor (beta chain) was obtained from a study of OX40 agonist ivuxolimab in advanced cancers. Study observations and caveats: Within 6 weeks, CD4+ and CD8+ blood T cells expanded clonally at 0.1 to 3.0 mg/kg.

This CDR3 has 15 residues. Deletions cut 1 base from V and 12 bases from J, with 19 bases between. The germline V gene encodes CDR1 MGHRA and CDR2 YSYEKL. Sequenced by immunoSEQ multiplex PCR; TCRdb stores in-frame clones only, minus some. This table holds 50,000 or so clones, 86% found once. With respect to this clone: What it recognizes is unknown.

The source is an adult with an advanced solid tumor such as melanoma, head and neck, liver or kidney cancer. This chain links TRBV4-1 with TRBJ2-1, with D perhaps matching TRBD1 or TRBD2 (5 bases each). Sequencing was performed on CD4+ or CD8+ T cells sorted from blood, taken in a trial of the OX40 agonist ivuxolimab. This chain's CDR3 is CASSQGGTPGMVQFF. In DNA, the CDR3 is TGCGCCAGCAGCCAAGGGGGGACCCCGGGGATGGTGCAGTTCTTC.